This is a list of T cell receptor beta chains from one sample in a study of cytomegalovirus exposure and HLA in healthy donors. Measured with immunoSEQ multiplex PCR; TCRdb has only the in-frame clones, and not every one. The profile shows some 150,000 clones, approximately 78% of them singletons. Sequencing was done on a sample of PBMCs. These receptors were taken from a man aged 35 to 55 in good health and CMV-seropositive. CDR3s include the opening cysteine and the closing phenylalanine or tryptophan. Fields, in order: V gene, J gene, clone size, D gene, CDR3 DNA, CDR3 protein. The D gene is left open where the match is weak. Where a row states a size, it is once, few, many or the class of an expanded clone; other rows omit it.

TRBV27	TRBJ2-5	NA	NA	TGTGCCAGCAGGGACTGGGACCAAGAGACCCAGTACTTC	CASRDWDQETQYF
TRBV6-1	TRBJ1-5	NA	NA	TGTGCCAGCAGTGAGCAGCTAACCCGAGGGTTTTTAAGGTACCATCAGCCCCAGCATTTT	CASSEQLTRGFLRYHQPQHF
TRBV6-1	TRBJ1-2	NA	NA	TGTGCCAGCAGTGAAGCGCCGACTCCTTGGATCTATGGCTACACCTTC	CASSEAPTPWIYGYTF
TRBV5-1	TRBJ1-1	NA	TRBD1	TGCGCCAGCAGCTTGGCGTCGACAGGGGGTTCCGTGAACACTGAAGCTTTCTTT	CASSLASTGGSVNTEAFF
TRBV30	TRBJ1-3	NA	TRBD1	TGTGCCTGGAGGGCCGGGACAGGGTACTCTGGAAACACCATATATTTT	CAWRAGTGYSGNTIYF
TRBV28	TRBJ1-1	NA	NA	TGTGCCAGCAGTTTTTCGGGGGTCATGGTGAACACTGAAGCTTTCTTT	CASSFSGVMVNTEAFF
TRBV28	TRBJ2-7	NA	NA	TGTGCCACCGGCCTCAGGTTTGCCGAGCAGTACTTC	CATGLRFAEQYF
TRBV7-8	TRBJ2-1	NA	NA	TGTGCCAGCAGCTTGGTAGCGGACCACTACAATGAGCAGTTCTTC	CASSLVADHYNEQFF
TRBV7-9	TRBJ1-4	few	NA	TGTGCCAGCAGCTGGGTGGGGCGTGATGAAAAACTGTTTTTT	CASSWVGRDEKLFF
TRBV18	TRBJ2-7	NA	NA	TGTGCCAGCTCACCACCTTCAGGGCACTACGAGCAGTACTTC	CASSPPSGHYEQYF
TRBV6-4	TRBJ2-1	few	TRBD2	TGTGCCAGCAGACCCGGGACTAGCGGGAGGGATGAGCAGTTCTTC	CASRPGTSGRDEQFF
TRBV7-6	TRBJ1-3	few	NA	TGTGCCAGCAGCTCGAGGTCGGGAGGAAACACCATATATTTT	CASSSRSGGNTIYF
TRBV6-1	TRBJ1-5	NA	NA	TGTGCCACCAAAGCGATTAGCAATCAGCCCCAGCATTTT	CATKAISNQPQHF
TRBV5-1	TRBJ2-7	NA	NA	TGCGCCAGCAGCTTGGTGTCCGGTTTCCAATACGAGCAGTACTTC	CASSLVSGFQYEQYF
TRBV19	TRBJ1-3	once	NA	TGTGCCAGTAGTAAAGGACAGTTTGGAAACACCATATATTTT	CASSKGQFGNTIYF
TRBV6-5	TRBJ2-2	NA	TRBD1	TGTGCCAGCAGGCCGGACAGGGGTCTGACCGGGGAGCTGTTTTTT	CASRPDRGLTGELFF
TRBV7-8	TRBJ2-7	few	NA	TGTGCCAGCAGCTTACCGGGGAGTAGCTCCTACGAGCAGTACTTC	CASSLPGSSSYEQYF
TRBV6-6	TRBJ1-5	NA	TRBD1	TGTGCCACCCGACAGGGAACGGGCAATCAGCCCCAGCATTTT	CATRQGTGNQPQHF
TRBV27	TRBJ1-5	NA	NA	TGTGCCAGCAGCCCGACGGGGAAATCGGTTCAGCCCCAGCATTTT	CASSPTGKSVQPQHF
TRBV5-1	TRBJ1-2	NA	TRBD1	TGCGCCAGCAGCCAGGGACAGGTGGATGGCTACACCTTC	CASSQGQVDGYTF
TRBV6-6	TRBJ2-7	NA	TRBD1	TGTGCCAGCAGTGATACAGGGGTAAGGACGGACGAGCAGTACTTC	CASSDTGVRTDEQYF
TRBV7-2	TRBJ2-1	NA	TRBD2	TGTGCCAGCAGCTCAGACCAACCGGGACTAGCCCACAATGAGCAGTTCTTC	CASSSDQPGLAHNEQFF
TRBV28	TRBJ1-4	NA	TRBD1	TGTGCCAGCAGTTTGGACAGGGGTAGAGAAAAACTGTTTTTT	CASSLDRGREKLFF